The source of this TCR beta chain is a study of cytomegalovirus exposure and HLA in healthy donors (dated by TCRdb to about 2017). A note on the overall study: An earlier analysis of approximately 600 of the donors reported 250 to 350 Gb of sequence data and 117 million unique TCR beta sequences from 150 million to 200 million T cells. Every discovery cohort repertoire had been produced on one sequencing platform. The study was designed to test whether signatures of past pathogen exposure could be identified by cataloging public T cell receptors. The number of donors typed differed by locus, with roughly 629-640 for A, B, C, DRB1 and DQB1, roughly 520 for DQA1, nearly 610 for DPA1, and around 460 for DPB1. An earlier analysis of about 620 of the donors applied high-throughput TCR beta sequencing to assess whether each TCR beta V gene segment acted as functional or pseudogenic. Four to six DR-DQ haplotypes were handled as single units for association and clustering, since linkage in the cohort was strong. A separate validation cohort of 90 to 150 different subjects was used in addition to the roughly 700-subject first cohort. Across some 400 genotyped donors of the cohort, an average of about 220,000 unique TCR beta nucleotide sequences per donor were sequenced, and approximately 17% of those sequences were non-productive. Donor age, sex, ethnicity and CMV serostatus were compiled together with the repertoire data. Of the approximately 400 genotyped donors, over 80% were placed in the genetic ancestry cluster associated with self-reported Caucasian donors. The study combined high-throughput TCR immunosequencing, statistical association of individual TCRs with disease status, and machine learning to predict cytomegalovirus infection status. Using immunosequencing, the study profiled T cell repertoires from fewer than 850 subjects and related those repertoires to cytomegalovirus serostatus. Roughly 300 gigabases of sequencing data and 78 million or so unique TCR sequences were included in an early release covering about 600 HLA-typed donors. In the later analysis, no new phenotypic data were used to find candidate immune exposures; instead, reliance was placed on TCR beta sequences and their occurrence across donors. Genome-wide SNP genotypes for about 60% of the 666 donors were used in a later genetic analysis, which treated that subset as a discovery cohort. To study patterns of TCR occurrence, a later analysis re-analyzed previously published TCR beta repertoires from several hundred donors and added high-resolution HLA genotyping. HLA typing covered class I and class II loci at four-digit resolution. The research as a whole found: Because some donors lacked HLA typing at each locus, the association tests relied only on the typed subset. A later analysis found that TCR association rates varied across HLA loci, with DRB1 alleles showing the most associated TCRs and HLA-C alleles the fewest. The study listed over 150 TCR beta chains as associated with cytomegalovirus. The classifier was reported to diagnose cytomegalovirus status with high specificity and sensitivity in both the original and validation cohorts. A later genetic analysis reported fewer N-insertions in productive TCRs among donors in an Asian-associated ancestry cluster than the approximately 700-donor mean. In a later analysis, HLA-associated TCR beta chains showed more clonal expansion and lower generation probabilities than non-associated chains that were equally common. Correlated functional status among segregating V segments might reflect linkage disequilibrium, but an unknown experimental factor could not be ruled out. In a later analysis, 15,000 to 20,000 TCR beta sequences were associated with specific HLA alleles at a false discovery rate of 0.05. Presence/absence analyses assumed roughly uniform sequencing depth across donors, an assumption that may not hold. According to the authors, the approach could potentially be generalized to other disease states and immunological phenotypes. Across donors, most TCR sequences were observed very rarely, whereas some public TCRs were present in many individuals. In vitro tests confirmed that a few of the cytomegalovirus-associated TCR beta chains recognize cytomegalovirus antigens. According to a later analysis, parvovirus B19, influenza, CMV and Epstein-Barr virus appeared linked to several top co-occurrence clusters. Immune exposure information for the cohort was limited to CMV serostatus. An association between a missense DCLRE1C variant and V-gene and J-gene trimming of TCR beta chains was found in a later genetic analysis and replicated in an independent cohort. A further reported finding was that TCR beta sequences accurately predicted the HLA-A and HLA-B alleles for most subjects in the first cohort. The 87-base-pair reads could not distinguish some IMGT-functional V segments, including TRBV6-2 and TRBV6-3, so those segments were excluded. Broadly in line with IMGT annotations, most TCR beta V segments showed up in productive rearrangements about 87% or about 30% of the time in an earlier analysis of several hundred of the donors. The cohort was sequenced for TCR beta chains only, and without alpha or paired-chain data the features that could be detected were limited. Strong co-occurrence of HLA alleles, especially DR and DQ, made assigning TCR associations to individual alleles difficult. A cluster of highly shared sequence variants was judged likely to represent a technical artifact of the sequencing pipeline. Most CMV-associated TCR beta chains appeared to be HLA-restricted in a later analysis, and the HLA associations seemed to be driven largely by CMV exposure. Seventeen rarely observed V segments, including chromosome 9 orphons, were excluded from the earlier analysis of 550 to 700 of the donors because counts were too low.

Library prep was done by the immunoSEQ multiplex PCR assay. For the multiplex PCR, a mixture combining 60 forward primers for TCR Vbeta segments and 13 reverse primers for TCR Jbeta segments was used. The CDR3 region of rearranged TCR beta genes was amplified from genomic DNA with a multiplex PCR assay. The Illumina HiSeq System was used to sequence the amplified TCR beta libraries as 87-base-pair reads. The authors processed their data as follows. A later analysis counted approximately 74 million unique TCR beta chains across the 550 to 800 repertoires, and some 11 million of these chains were shared by at least two donors. Raw reads were error-corrected and collapsed into unique sequences with a nearest-neighbor algorithm that merged closely related sequences to remove PCR and sequencing errors. Alignment of CDR3 sequences to IMGT reference sequences was used to assign V, D and J gene segments. For a sequence to be retained, a match of at least six nucleotides was required to both a V gene segment and a J gene segment. A rearrangement was called productive if the CDR3 had no stop codons and remained in frame with V and J, and every other rearrangement was called non-productive. CDR3 was defined by IMGT convention, running from the second conserved V-encoded cysteine to the conserved J-encoded phenylalanine. Sequences without an unambiguous match to a single V gene segment were excluded from the earlier analysis of about 630 of the donors. In an earlier analysis of 587 of the donors, V segments were called functional above 56.7% productive rearrangements and were called segregating when the between-donor standard deviation exceeded 5%. A statistical classification framework was built for diagnosing cytomegalovirus status from the catalog of TCR beta chain sequences. In a later analysis, TCR nucleotide sequences were compared against IMGT/GENE-DB human TR gene sequences so that V and J genes could be assigned. Using the TCRdist pipeline, a later analysis assigned CDR3 sequences along with most-parsimonious VDJ recombination scenarios. A later analysis defined each TCR beta chain by its CDR3 amino acid sequence plus V-gene family, and excluded reads lacking a unique V-gene family. A later analysis removed 550 to 700 highly shared, low-generation-probability nucleotide sequences to deal with suspected cross-contamination and a sequencing artifact. A later analysis calculated a clonal expansion index for each public chain from normalized within-repertoire ranks of inferred template counts. In a later analysis, generation probabilities were computed with a VDJ recombination model fitted to out-of-frame rearrangements, and the resulting probabilities were checked against IGoR. In a later analysis, TCR-TCR, TCR-HLA and TCR-CMV co-occurrence was scored with hypergeometric tests, and a repertoire-size bias correction was applied to TCR pairs. In a later analysis, false discovery rates were estimated by permuting HLA or CMV assignments 20 times. In a later analysis, co-occurring TCRs were grouped using DBSCAN, with TCRdist sequence similarity added in when clustering inside HLA-allele-positive subsets. For co-occurrence clustering, repertoires with fewer than 30,000 or more than 120,000 public chains were excluded, along with four to six repertoires with anomalous nucleotide sharing. Imported from immuneACCESS, the table was reduced by TCRdb to in-frame sequences with V and J called. These copies leave out some clones; in studies compared against another copy, an unresolved V gene accounts for under half, and the cause of the remainder is not known. Clone size and V and J calls were adopted from that table, with D and trimming inferred from the DNA. This sample lists approximately 100,000 clones; roughly four fifths were detected once. 1.5% to 2% of the sample comes from the top ten.

The cohort was made up of 666 healthy bone marrow donors. All cohort members were sampled while nominally healthy, although unrecorded immune exposures were likely present. The donor tested CMV seronegative and was one of the 352 seronegative cohort members. A peripheral blood sample was collected from each donor, and TCR beta sequencing was performed on peripheral blood mononuclear cells. The Qiagen DNeasy Blood Extraction Kit was used to extract genomic DNA from the blood cell samples. To note about this clone: Which antigen it targets is not known. No much larger clone is present one base from it, and per-base qualities are unavailable.

Here V drops 5 bases and J drops 3 bases, and the junction holds 1 base not matched to any gene. The germline V gene encodes CDR1 SGHTA and CDR2 FQGNSA. From the cysteine through the phenylalanine, the CDR3 covers 12 amino acids. The DNA shown is the 36-base CDR3, in frame from base 1. This receptor was identified in a man aged 45-65 years in good health and CMV-seronegative. The chain uses TRBV7-2 and TRBJ2-7, with 7 central nucleotides matching TRBD2. Material: PBMCs. This receptor has the CDR3 CASSGRGYEQYF. The bases are TGTGCCAGCAGCGGGAGGGGCTACGAGCAGTACTTC. Full variable domain (CDR3 extended with the reference TRBV7-2 and TRBJ2-7 proteins): GAGVSQSPSNKVTEKGKDVELRCDPISGHTALYWYRQSLGQGLEFLIYFQGNSAPDKSGLPSDRFSAERTGGSVSTLTIQRTQQEDSAVYLCASSGRGYEQYFGPGTRLTVT.